The table lists the clone carrying this TCR beta chain with a few counts. TCRdb used MiXCR to reprocess the 5' RACE reads, holding one entry per CDR3 protein. The sample lists under 300,000 distinct CDR3 sequences, about 17% occurring once. This entry comes from a study of T-cell memory formation after mild COVID-19. Study background: Clusters of TCRs were largely donor specific.

Sequencing was done on a sample of PBMCs or a T cell subset sorted from them (not recorded which). The clonotype was recovered from a man aged 18 to 30 who had mild COVID-19 (a few samples of this study predate the infection). Cell type and time point are not known.

The CDR3 DNA sequence: TGTGCCAGCAGCTTGGCGGGGGGCCTCTTTACTAGCTCCTACAATGAGCAGTTCTTC. Its translation: CASSLAGGLFTSSYNEQFF. This chain joins TRBV5-6 and TRBJ2-1; TRBD2 might be the D (7 bases). The V end was cut by 0 bases, the J end by 0 bases, with 19 bases between. Germline CDR1 reads SGHDT; CDR2 reads YYEEEE. The CDR3 loop spans 19 amino acids. The full variable domain, in which reference TRBV5-6 and TRBJ2-1 provide the parts outside the CDR3, is DAGVTQSPTHLIKTRGQQVTLRCSPKSGHDTVSWYQQALGQGPQFIFQYYEEEERQRGNFPDRFSGHQFPNYSSELNVNALLLGDSALYLCASSLAGGLFTSSYNEQFFGPGTRLTVL.